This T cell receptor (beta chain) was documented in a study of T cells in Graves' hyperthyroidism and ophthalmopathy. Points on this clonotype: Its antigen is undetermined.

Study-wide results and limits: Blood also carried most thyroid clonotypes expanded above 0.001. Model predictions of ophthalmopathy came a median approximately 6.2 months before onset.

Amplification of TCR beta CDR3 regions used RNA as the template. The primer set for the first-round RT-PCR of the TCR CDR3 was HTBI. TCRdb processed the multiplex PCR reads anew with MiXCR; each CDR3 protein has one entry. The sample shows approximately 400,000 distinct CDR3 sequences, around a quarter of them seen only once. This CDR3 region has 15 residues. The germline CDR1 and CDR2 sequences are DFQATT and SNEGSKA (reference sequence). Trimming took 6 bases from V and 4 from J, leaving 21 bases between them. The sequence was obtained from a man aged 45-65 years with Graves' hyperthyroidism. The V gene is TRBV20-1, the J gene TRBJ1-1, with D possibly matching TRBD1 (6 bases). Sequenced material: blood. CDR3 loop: CSAKSRRGVGTEAFF. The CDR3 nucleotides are TGCAGTGCAAAGAGTCGGAGGGGGGTGGGCACTGAAGCTTTCTTT.